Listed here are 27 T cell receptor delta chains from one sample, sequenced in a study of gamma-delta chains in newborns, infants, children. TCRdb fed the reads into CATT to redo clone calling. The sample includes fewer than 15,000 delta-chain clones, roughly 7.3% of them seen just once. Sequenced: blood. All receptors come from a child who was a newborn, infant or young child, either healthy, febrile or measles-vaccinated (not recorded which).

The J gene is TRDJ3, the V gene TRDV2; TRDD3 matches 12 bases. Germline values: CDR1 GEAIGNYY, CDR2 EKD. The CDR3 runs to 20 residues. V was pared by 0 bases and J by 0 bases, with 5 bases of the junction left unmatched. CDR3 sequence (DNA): TGTGCCTGTGACACCGGCTGGGGGATACGCGGCTCCTGGGACACCCGACAGATGTTTTTC. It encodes CACDTGWGIRGSWDTRQMFF.

CDR3 sequence reads: CALGEHRVGGYTDKLIF. As DNA, the CDR3 is TGTGCTCTTGGGGAACACCGCGTCGGGGGGTACACCGATAAACTCATCTTT. The V and J genes are TRDV1 and TRDJ1, with a weak D call TRDD3 (5 bases). Looked up from germline, CDR1 is TSWWSYY and CDR2 is QGS. The CDR3 contains 17 residues. V was shortened by 1 base and J by 0 bases, with 15 bases between the two germline ends.

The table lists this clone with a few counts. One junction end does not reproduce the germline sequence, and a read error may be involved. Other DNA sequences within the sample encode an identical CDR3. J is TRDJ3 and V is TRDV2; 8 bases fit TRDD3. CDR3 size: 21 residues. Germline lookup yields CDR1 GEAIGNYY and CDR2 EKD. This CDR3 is CACDTLTGGSRSSWDTRQMFF. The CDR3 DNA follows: TGTGCCTGCGACACCCTTACTGGGGGGTCCCGATCATCCTGGGACACCCGACAGATGTTTTTC.

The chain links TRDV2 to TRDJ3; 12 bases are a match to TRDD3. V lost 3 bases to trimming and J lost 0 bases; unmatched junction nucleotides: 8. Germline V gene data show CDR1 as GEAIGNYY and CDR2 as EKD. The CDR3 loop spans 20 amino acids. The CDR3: CACDFLLGDTNSWDTRQMFF. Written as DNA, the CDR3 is TGTGCCTGTGACTTCTTACTGGGGGATACTAACTCCTGGGACACCCGACAGATGTTTTTC.

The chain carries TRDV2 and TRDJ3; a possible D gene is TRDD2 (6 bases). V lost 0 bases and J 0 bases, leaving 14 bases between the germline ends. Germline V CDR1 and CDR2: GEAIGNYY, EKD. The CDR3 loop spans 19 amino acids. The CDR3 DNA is TGTGCCTGTGACACCGTCCTACGCGACGGCTCCTGGGACACCCGACAGATGTTTTTC. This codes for CACDTVLRDGSWDTRQMFF.

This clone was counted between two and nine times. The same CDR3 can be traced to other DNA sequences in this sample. This CDR3 reads CACDTGGYLSWDTRQMFF. CDR3 DNA: TGTGCCTGTGACACCGGGGGATACTTGAGCTGGGACACCCGACAGATGTTTTTC. The gene calls are TRDV2 and TRDJ3, with 9 bases aligning to TRDD3. Per the germline V gene, CDR1 is GEAIGNYY and CDR2 is EKD. Germline trimming cut 0 bases from V and 3 bases from J; bases unmatched to any gene: 5. CDR3 length: 18 amino acids.

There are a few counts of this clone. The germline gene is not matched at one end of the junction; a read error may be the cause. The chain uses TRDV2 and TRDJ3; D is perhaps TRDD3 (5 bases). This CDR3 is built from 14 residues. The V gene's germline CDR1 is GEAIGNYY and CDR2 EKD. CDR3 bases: TGTGCCTGTGACGGATCCTGGGACACCCGACAGGTGTTTTTC. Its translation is CACDGSWDTRQVFF.

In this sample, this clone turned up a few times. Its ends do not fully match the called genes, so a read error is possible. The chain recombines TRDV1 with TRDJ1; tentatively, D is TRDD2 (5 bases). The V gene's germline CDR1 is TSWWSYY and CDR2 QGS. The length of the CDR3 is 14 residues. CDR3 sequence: CALGELPRTGKLIF. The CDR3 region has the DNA TGTGCTCTTGGGGAACTTCCTAGAACCGGTAAACTCATCTTT.

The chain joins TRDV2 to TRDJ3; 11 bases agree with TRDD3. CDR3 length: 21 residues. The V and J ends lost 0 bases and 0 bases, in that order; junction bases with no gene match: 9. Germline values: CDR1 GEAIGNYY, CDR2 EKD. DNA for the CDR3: TGTGCCTGTGACACCTGGGGGATACTGGGGGATAGCTCCTGGGACACCCGACAGATGTTTTTC. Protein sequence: CACDTWGILGDSSWDTRQMFF.

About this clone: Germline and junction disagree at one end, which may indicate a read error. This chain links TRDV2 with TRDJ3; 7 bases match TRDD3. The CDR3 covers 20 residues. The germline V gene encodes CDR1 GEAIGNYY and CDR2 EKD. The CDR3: CARDTVGAGGLSWDTRQMFF. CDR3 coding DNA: TGTGCCCGTGACACCGTAGGGGCTGGGGGCCTCTCCTGGGACACCCGGCAGATGTTTTTC.

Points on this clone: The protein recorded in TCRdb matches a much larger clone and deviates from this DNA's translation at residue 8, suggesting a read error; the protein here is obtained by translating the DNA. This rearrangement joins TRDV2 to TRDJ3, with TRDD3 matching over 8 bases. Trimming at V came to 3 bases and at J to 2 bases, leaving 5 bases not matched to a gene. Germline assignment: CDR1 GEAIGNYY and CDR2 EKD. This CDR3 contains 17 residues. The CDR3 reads CACDVLGGTWDTRQMFF. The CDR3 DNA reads TGTGCCTGTGACGTACTGGGGGGTACCTGGGACACCCGACAGATGTTTTTC.

The CDR3 coding sequence is TGTGCCTGTGACACCCTCTCTGGTACTGTGGACTACAAAGGGTCCTGGGACACCCGACAGATGTTTTTC. This translates into CACDTLSGTVDYKGSWDTRQMFF. The V and J genes are TRDV2 and TRDJ3; D is undetermined. The germline V and J ends were trimmed by 0 bases and 1 base, with 27 bases remaining between them. The V gene's germline CDR1 is GEAIGNYY and CDR2 EKD. This CDR3 is 23 amino acids long.

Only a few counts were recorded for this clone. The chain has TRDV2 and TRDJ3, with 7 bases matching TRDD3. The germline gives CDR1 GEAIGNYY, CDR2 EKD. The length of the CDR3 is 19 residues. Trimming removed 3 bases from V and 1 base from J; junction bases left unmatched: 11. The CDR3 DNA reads TGTGCCTGTGACCGGCTTACTGGGGATTTATCCTGGGACACCCGACAGATGTTTTTC. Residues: CACDRLTGDLSWDTRQMFF.

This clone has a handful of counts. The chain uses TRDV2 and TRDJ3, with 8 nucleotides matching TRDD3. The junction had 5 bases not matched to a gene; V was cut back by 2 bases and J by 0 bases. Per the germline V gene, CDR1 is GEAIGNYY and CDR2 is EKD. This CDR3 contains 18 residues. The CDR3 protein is CACDILGGISWDTRQMFF. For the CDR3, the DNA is TGTGCCTGTGACATACTGGGGGGGATCTCCTGGGACACCCGACAGATGTTTTTC.

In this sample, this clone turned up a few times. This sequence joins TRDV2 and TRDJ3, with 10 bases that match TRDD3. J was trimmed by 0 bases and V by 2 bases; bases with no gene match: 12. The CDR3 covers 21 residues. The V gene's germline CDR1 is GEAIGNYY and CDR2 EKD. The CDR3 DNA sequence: TGTGCCTGTGACATAGTACTGGGGGATTCAAAAAGCTCCTGGGACACCCGACAGATGTTTTTC. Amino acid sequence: CACDIVLGDSKSSWDTRQMFF.

CDR3 residues: CACDTVLGDTRPRSWDTRQMFF. The DNA for the CDR3 is TGTGCCTGTGACACCGTACTGGGGGATACGAGGCCCCGCTCCTGGGACACCCGACAGATGTTTTTC. The V and J genes are TRDV2 and TRDJ3, with 13 bases lining up with TRDD3. There are 22 residues in the CDR3. The V gene end was trimmed by 0 bases and the J gene end by 0 bases; junction bases not matched to a gene: 10. Germline V lookup: CDR1 GEAIGNYY, CDR2 EKD.

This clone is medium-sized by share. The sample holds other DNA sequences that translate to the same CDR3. The CDR3 DNA is TGTGCCTGTGACACCGTTGGCTCCTGGGACACCCGACAGATGTTTTTC. Translation gives CACDTVGSWDTRQMFF. This chain connects TRDV2 to TRDJ3; D uncertain. CDR3 length: 16 residues. The V and J ends lost 0 bases and 0 bases respectively, with 5 bases between them. Germline CDR1 reads GEAIGNYY; CDR2 reads EKD.

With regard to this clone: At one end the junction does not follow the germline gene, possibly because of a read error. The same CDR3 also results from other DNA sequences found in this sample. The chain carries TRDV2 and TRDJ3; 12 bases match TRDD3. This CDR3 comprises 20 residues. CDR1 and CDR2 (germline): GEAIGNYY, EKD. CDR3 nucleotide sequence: TGTGCCTGTGACACTATTACTGGGGGATACCAGTCCTGGGACACCCGCCAGATGTTTTTC. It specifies CACDTITGGYQSWDTRQMFF.

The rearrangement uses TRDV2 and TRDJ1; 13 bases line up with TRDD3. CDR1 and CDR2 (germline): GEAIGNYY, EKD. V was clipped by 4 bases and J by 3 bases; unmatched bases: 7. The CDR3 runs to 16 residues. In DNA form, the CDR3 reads TGTGCCTGTGAGCGTACTGGGGGATACGCGTCCGATAAACTCATCTTT. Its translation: CACERTGGYASDKLIF.

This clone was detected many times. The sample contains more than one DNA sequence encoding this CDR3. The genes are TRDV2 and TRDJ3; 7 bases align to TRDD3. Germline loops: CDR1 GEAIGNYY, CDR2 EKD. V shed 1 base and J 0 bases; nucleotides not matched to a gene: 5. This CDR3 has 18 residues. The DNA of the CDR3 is TGTGCCTGTGACACGGGATGGGGGAGCTCCTGGGACACCCGACAGATGTTTTTC. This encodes CACDTGWGSSWDTRQMFF.

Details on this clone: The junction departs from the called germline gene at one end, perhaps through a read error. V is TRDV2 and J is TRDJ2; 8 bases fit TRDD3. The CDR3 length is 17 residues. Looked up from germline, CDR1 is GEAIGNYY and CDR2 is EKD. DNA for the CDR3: TGTGCCTGTGACACACGGTACTGGGGGCTAAAGACAGCACAACCCTTCTTT. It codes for CACDTRYWGLKTAQPFF.

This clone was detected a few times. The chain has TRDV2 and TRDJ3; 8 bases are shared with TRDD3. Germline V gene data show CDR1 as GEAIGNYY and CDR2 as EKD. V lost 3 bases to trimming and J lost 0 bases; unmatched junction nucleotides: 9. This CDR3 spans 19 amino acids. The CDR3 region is CACDLLLGGFSWDTRQMFF. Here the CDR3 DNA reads TGTGCCTGTGACCTCCTACTGGGGGGTTTCTCCTGGGACACCCGACAGATGTTTTTC.

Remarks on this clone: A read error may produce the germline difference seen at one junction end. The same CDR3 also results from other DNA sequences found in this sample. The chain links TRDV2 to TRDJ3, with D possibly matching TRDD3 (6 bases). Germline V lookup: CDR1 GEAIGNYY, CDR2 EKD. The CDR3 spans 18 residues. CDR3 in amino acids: CACDTAGASSWDTRQMFF. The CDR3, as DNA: TGTGCCTGTGACACCGCTGGGGCCAGCTCCTGGGACACCCGACAGATGTTCTTC.

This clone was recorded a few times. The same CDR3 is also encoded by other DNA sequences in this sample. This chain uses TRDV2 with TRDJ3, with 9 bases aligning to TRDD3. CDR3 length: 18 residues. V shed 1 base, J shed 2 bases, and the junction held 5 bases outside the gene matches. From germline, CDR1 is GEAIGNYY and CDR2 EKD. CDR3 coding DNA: TGTGCCTGTGACACTGGGGGATATTCGACCTGGGACACCCGACAGATGTTTTTC. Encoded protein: CACDTGGYSTWDTRQMFF.

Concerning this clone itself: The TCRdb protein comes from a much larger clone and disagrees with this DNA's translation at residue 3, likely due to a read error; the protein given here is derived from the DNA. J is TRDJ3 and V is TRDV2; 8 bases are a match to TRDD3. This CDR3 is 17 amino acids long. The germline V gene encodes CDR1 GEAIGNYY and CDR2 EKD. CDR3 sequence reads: CARDVLGGSWDTRQMFF. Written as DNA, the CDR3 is TGTGCCCGTGACGTACTGGGGGGCTCCTGGGACACCCGACAGATGTTTTTC.

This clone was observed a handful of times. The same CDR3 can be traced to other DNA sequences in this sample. CDR3 loop: CACDPLLGDTDKLIF. The CDR3 DNA sequence: TGTGCCTGTGACCCGCTACTGGGGGATACCGATAAACTCATCTTT. This rearrangement joins TRDV2 to TRDJ1; 10 bases align to TRDD3. Losses at the gene ends were 3 bases for V and 2 bases for J; bases not matched to a gene: 5. Germline V gene sequence: CDR1 GEAIGNYY, CDR2 EKD. This CDR3 is built from 15 residues.

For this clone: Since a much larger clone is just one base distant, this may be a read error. The CDR3: CACDLLGDWDTRQMFF. Here the CDR3 DNA reads TGTGCCTGTGACCTACTGGGGGATTGGGACACCCGACAGATGTTTTTC. J is TRDJ3 and V is TRDV2; TRDD3 matches at 10 bases. The CDR3 runs 16 residues. The V and J ends lost 3 bases and 4 bases, in that order; junction bases with no gene match: 2. Germline V gene data show CDR1 as GEAIGNYY and CDR2 as EKD.